This T cell receptor beta chain was captured in a study of cytomegalovirus exposure and HLA in healthy donors. V lost 3 bases to trimming and J lost 6 bases, with 7 bases between them. Germline lookup yields CDR1 SGHVS and CDR2 FQNEAQ. The CDR3 totals 12 residues. Vbeta (60) and Jbeta (13) primers were used in the PCR. Here immunoSEQ multiplex PCR was the method, and the copy in TCRdb shows in-frame clones only, minus some. The repertoire includes under 80,000 clones, roughly 77% of them detected once, and 5.4% sits in the top ten. The V gene is TRBV7-8, the J gene TRBJ2-3; D remains ambiguous. This receptor was identified in a woman in her twenties or thirties in good health and CMV-seronegative. The sequenced sample was PBMCs. CDR3 in DNA: TGTGCCAGCAGCTTCGCCGGTGATACGCAGTATTTT. This encodes CASSFAGDTQYF.